A selection of T cell receptor beta chains follows, all from one sample in a study of blood T cell repertoires in COVID-19. TCRdb's copy holds only in-frame clones and misses some; the assay was immunoSEQ multiplex PCR. In the table there are approximately 120,000 clones, roughly 84% of which are singletons. Material: peripheral blood. The source is a woman at least 80 years old with active or convalescent COVID-19. The CDR3 runs from the conserved cysteine through the conserved F or W. Fields, in order: CDR3 length, J gene, V gene, CDR3 protein.

>14|TRBJ2-1|TRBV7-9
CASSLARPYNEQFF
>17|TRBJ2-3|TRBV5-1
CASSPLTTSGSTDTQYF
>13|TRBJ1-2|TRBV18
CASSPAGDYGYTF
>15|TRBJ2-1|TRBV27
CASSLFVGRVYEQFF
>13|TRBJ2-7|TRBV3-1/TRBV3-2
CASRGLAGNEQYF
>13|TRBJ2-1|TRBV5-8
CASSLAPYNEQFF
>14|TRBJ1-1|TRBV7-2
CASSRQSGFPEAFF
>14|TRBJ2-1|TRBV14
CASSQDRTSGKQFF
>13|TRBJ2-4|TRBV6-1
CASSDSLAVHSDF
>17|TRBJ2-5|TRBV7-2
CASSLGVGGGSKETQYF
>15|TRBJ2-3|TRBV28
CASCRASGSTDTQYF
>15|TRBJ2-3|TRBV6-5
CASSRGQGHTDTQYF
>14|TRBJ1-4|TRBV6-4
CASSDSGEVEKLFF
>13|TRBJ2-1|TRBV15
CATSRETGYEQFF
>16|TRBJ1-2|TRBV11-2
CASSPEGQILGYGYTF
>16|TRBJ2-5|TRBV7-3
CASMVRFRTRQETQYF
>13|TRBJ1-2|TRBV28
CASSLLQGDGYTF
>16|TRBJ2-3|TRBV24-1
CATSDLGQVSTDTQYF
>12|TRBJ1-1|TRBV19
CASSQFDTEAFF
>17|TRBJ1-2|TRBV9
CASSVGQGAPRNYGYTF
>14|TRBJ1-5|TRBV9
CASSVDGSNQPQHF
>17|TRBJ1-5|TRBV4-1
CASSQGFTQGSNQPQHF
>14|TRBJ1-1|TRBV5-1
CASSGENRVAEAFF
>14|TRBJ1-4|TRBV15
CATSRDRKNEKLFF
>15|TRBJ2-7|TRBV9
CASSVDPVAQREQYF
>17|TRBJ1-4|TRBV18
CASSGTGAGATNEKLFF
>17|TRBJ1-4|TRBV7-2
CASSLVPLREESEKLFF
>12|TRBJ2-3|TRBV9
CASSRNLDTQYF
>16|TRBJ1-3|TRBV30
CAWRGQGLISGNTIYF
>16|TRBJ2-7|TRBV11-2
CASTSFGGGTTYEQYF
>14|TRBJ1-2|TRBV6-5
CASSPGRSGLGYTF
>13|TRBJ1-5|TRBV19
CASSPQGNQPQHF
>14|TRBJ2-1|TRBV10-3
CAISETSSGGEQFF
>14|TRBJ2-7|TRBV6-5
CASSVAGGPYEQYF
>16|TRBJ2-1|TRBV28
CASSPPTSGSYNEQFF
>22|TRBJ2-3|TRBV7-2
CASSLALPGLAGGLPGTDTQYF
>15|TRBJ1-2|TRBV6-5
CASRDTGGRNYGYTF
>14|TRBJ2-7|TRBV3-1/TRBV3-2
CASSQVIRTHEQYF
>11|TRBJ1-1|TRBV12-3/TRBV12-4
CASRLDLEAFF
>16|TRBJ1-4|TRBV4-1
CASSPQAGATNEKLFF
>14|TRBJ2-1|TRBV6-5
CASSRGLAPNEQFF
>13|TRBJ2-5|TRBV19
CASSDSGSETQYF
>14|TRBJ1-1|TRBV7-9
CASSSDRARTEAFF
>15|TRBJ1-2|TRBV6-4
CASSYTGGGIYGYTF
>14|TRBJ2-1|TRBV5-6
CASSLVAGYNEQFF